What follows are 4 T cell receptor beta chains derived from one specimen sequenced in a study of a mutant IDH1 vaccine in newly diagnosed glioma. Time point given: baseline, week 1 (first vaccination visit). The treatment: pre-vaccination baseline after standard-of-care therapy. Produced via immunoSEQ multiplex PCR; TCRdb's table is partial and in-frame only. Here the sample spans about 92,000 clones, roughly 80% being singletons. The material sequenced was PBMCs, taken from a glioma patient treated with radiotherapy, temozolomide or both. Every receptor here comes from a woman in her forties or fifties with glioma.

V is TRBV2 and J is TRBJ2-1; TRBD1 agrees at 7 bases. The CDR3 length is 16 residues. Trimming removed 6 bases from V and 5 bases from J; junction bases left unmatched: 13. Germline CDR1 SNHLY, CDR2 FYNNEI. In DNA, the CDR3 is TGTGCCAGCAGGCTGAATTCCGGGACAGTCGACAATGAGCAGTTCTTC. Amino acids: CASRLNSGTVDNEQFF. The whole variable domain, filled in from reference TRBV2 and TRBJ2-1, reads EPEVTQTPSHQVTQMGQEVILRCVPISNHLYFYWYRQILGQKVEFLVSFYNNEISEKSEIFDDQFSVERPDGSNFTLKIRSTKLEDSAMYFCASRLNSGTVDNEQFFGPGTRLTVL.

This sequence joins TRBV5-4 and TRBJ1-1; no clear D. Germline assignment: CDR1 SGHNT and CDR2 YYREEE (reference sequence). The V and J ends lost 4 bases and 0 bases respectively, with 10 bases between them. The CDR3 length is 14 residues. The CDR3 loop reads CASSRKGLNTEAFF. In DNA form, the CDR3 reads TGTGCCAGCAGCCGGAAGGGCTTGAACACTGAAGCTTTCTTT.

The V gene is TRBV20-1, the J gene TRBJ2-2; D gene unclear. CDR1 is DFQATT, CDR2 SNEGSKA, per germline (reference sequence). The CDR3 contains 10 residues. V was pared by 5 bases and J by 8 bases, with 6 bases between. The CDR3 coding sequence is TGCAGTGCTTCTAGGGGGGAGCTGTTTTTT. The encoded protein is CSASRGELFF.

The V and J genes are TRBV7-9 and TRBJ2-7, with a weak D call TRBD1 (6 bases). There are 14 residues in the CDR3. Germline V lookup: CDR1 SEHNR, CDR2 FQNEAQ (reference sequence). V shed 5 bases and J shed 2 bases, with 13 bases lying between them. As DNA, the CDR3 is TGTGCCAGCAGCCCCAGGACAGATACCTACGAGCAGTACTTC. Translating it yields CASSPRTDTYEQYF.